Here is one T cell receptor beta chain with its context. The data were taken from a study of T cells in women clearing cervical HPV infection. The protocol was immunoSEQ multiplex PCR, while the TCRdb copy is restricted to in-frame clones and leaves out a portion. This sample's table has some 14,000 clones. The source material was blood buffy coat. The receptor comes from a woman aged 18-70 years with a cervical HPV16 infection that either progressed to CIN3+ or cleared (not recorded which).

The CDR3 here is CSAGTSGDNEQFF. The part of the CDR3 DNA that was read is TGCAGTGCCGGGACTAGCGGGGACAATGAG. The chain uses TRBV20-1 and TRBJ2-1, with 13 bases that match TRBD2. The read ends 3 residues shy of where the CDR3 ends; the end is completed using the germline J gene. Germline V lookup: CDR1 DFQATT, CDR2 SNEGSKA (reference sequence). Unmatched junction bases numbered 1, after V lost 6 bases and J lost 5 bases. This CDR3 comprises 13 residues.